A single sample is the source of the 20 T cell receptor beta chains below, sequenced in a study of blood T cell repertoires in COVID-19. The table came from immunoSEQ multiplex PCR; TCRdb's copy has only in-frame clones and leaves some out. The sample consists of 150,000 to 200,000 clones, 88% of them appearing once. The sample comprised PBMCs or T cells enriched from blood (not recorded which). Receptors were obtained from a woman aged 18-29 years who had recovered from COVID-19.

This chain joins TRBV28 and TRBJ2-7; 9 positions match TRBD1. This CDR3 has 15 residues. The germline CDR1 and CDR2 sequences are MDHEN and SYDVKM. Unmatched junction bases numbered 9, after V lost 8 bases and J lost 1 base. The CDR3 loop reads CASQTPGTGSYEQYF. CDR3 nucleotide sequence: TGTGCCAGCCAAACCCCCGGGACAGGGTCCTACGAGCAGTACTTC.

This clone was counted once. This chain uses TRBV11-1 with TRBJ2-7, with no clear D. Germline values: CDR1 SGHAT, CDR2 FQDESV (reference sequence). Trimming stripped 5 bases from V and 3 bases from J, with 8 bases between. This CDR3 is 12 amino acids long. CDR3 amino acids: CASSEADYEQYF. The DNA of the CDR3 is TGTGCCAGCAGCGAGGCCGACTACGAGCAGTACTTC.

The chain combines TRBV9 with TRBJ2-7, with TRBD1 matching over 7 bases. V lost 3 bases and J lost 7; bases outside the gene matches: 16. The germline CDR1 and CDR2 sequences are SGDLS and YYNGEE. The CDR3 is 16 residues long. The CDR3 nucleotides read TGTGCCAGCAGCGCACGGGACAGCCTTTCCCCGGGGGAGCAGTACTTC. Translating it yields CASSARDSLSPGEQYF.

The CDR3 reads CASSPSGSYEQYF. Written as DNA, the CDR3 is TGTGCCAGCAGCCCAAGCGGGAGCTACGAGCAGTACTTC. The rearrangement links TRBV5-6 to TRBJ2-7; TRBD2 agrees at 8 bases. The CDR3 is 13 residues long. V dropped 4 bases and J dropped 3; count of bases not matched to a gene: 3. Germline loops: CDR1 SGHDT, CDR2 YYEEEE.

The chain is built from TRBV11-2 and TRBJ1-2, with D possibly matching TRBD1 (6 bases). V was cut by 2 bases and J by 10 bases, with 17 bases left in between. Germline CDR1 SGHAT, CDR2 FQNNGV. This CDR3 is 14 amino acids long. The CDR3 spells CASSLLGPTGSYTF. CDR3 nucleotide sequence: TGTGCCAGCAGCTTATTAGGGCCAACAGGGTCCTACACCTTC.

The chain has TRBV28 and TRBJ2-1; 10 nucleotides line up with TRBD2. The germline V gene has CDR1 MDHEN and CDR2 SYDVKM. The CDR3 is made up of 15 amino acids. Trimming cost V 7 bases and J 7 bases; bases outside gene matches: 10. CDR3 coding DNA: TGTGCCAGCAAGTTTCCTAGCGGGAGTGGGAATGAGCAGTTCTTC. Amino acids: CASKFPSGSGNEQFF.

The rearrangement uses TRBV5-6 and TRBJ2-7; weak D call: TRBD1 (6 bases). The CDR3 covers 14 residues. Germline V gives CDR1 SGHDT, CDR2 YYEEEE. Trimming cost V 6 bases and J 4 bases, with 17 bases left between them. The CDR3 sequence: CASTLTGTKYEQYF. CDR3 sequence (DNA): TGTGCCAGCACTCTTACTGGGACAAAGTACGAGCAGTACTTC.

The V gene is TRBV2, the J gene TRBJ1-5, with a tentative D call TRBD1 (5 bases). The V gene's germline CDR1 is SNHLY and CDR2 FYNNEI. Trimming removed 3 bases at V and 6 bases at J, with 12 bases between. This CDR3 is 14 amino acids long. CDR3 coding DNA: TGTGCCAGCAGTGATGGGGGGGGAGGTCAGCCCCAGCATTTT. This gives the protein CASSDGGGGQPQHF.

V and J are TRBV10-3 and TRBJ1-3, with TRBD1 matching over 7 bases. This CDR3 has 14 amino acids. The germline V gene encodes CDR1 ENHRY and CDR2 SYGVKD. The V and J ends lost 7 bases and 0 bases, in that order; junction bases with no gene match: 3. CDR3 nucleotides: TGTGCCATCAAAACAGGGGACTCTGGAAACACCATATATTTT. Amino acids: CAIKTGDSGNTIYF.

The rearrangement joins TRBV3-1 (or the pseudogene TRBV3-2) to TRBJ2-7, with a tentative D call TRBD2 (7 bases). CDR3 length: 18 residues. Trimming removed 4 bases at V and 5 bases at J, with 27 bases between. Germline CDR1 LGHDT, CDR2 YNNKEL (reference sequence). In DNA form, the CDR3 reads TGTGCCAGCAGCCCCTCTTTTGGAGGGGGGGCGATGGGGGACGAGCAGTACTTC. This codes for CASSPSFGGGAMGDEQYF.

The chain carries TRBV5-1 and TRBJ1-1, with D possibly being TRBD1 (5 bases). The germline V gene encodes CDR1 SGHRS and CDR2 YFSETQ. CDR3 length equals 12 residues. The ends were cut back, 7 bases at V and 8 bases at J, with 15 bases in the middle. The CDR3 spells CASQEQGFEAFF. Here the CDR3 DNA reads TGCGCCAGCCAGGAGCAGGGCTTCGAAGCTTTCTTT.

This clone appeared a single time. This chain's CDR3 is CASSSPPRDRGEAFF. Written as DNA, the CDR3 is TGTGCCAGCAGTTCCCCTCCGAGGGACAGGGGTGAAGCTTTCTTT. The gene calls are TRBV27 and TRBJ1-1; 10 nucleotides line up with TRBD1. V trimming: 4 bases; J trimming: 7 bases; junction bases outside the gene matches: 9. This CDR3 comprises 15 residues. The germline V gene encodes CDR1 MNHEY and CDR2 SMNVEV (reference sequence).

The count of this clone is one. V usage is TRBV9 and J usage is TRBJ1-2; a possible D gene is TRBD1 (6 bases). Trimming pared 3 bases from V and 5 bases from J, leaving 11 bases between. CDR3 length: 13 residues. Germline V lookup: CDR1 SGDLS, CDR2 YYNGEE. The CDR3 DNA reads as TGTGCCAGCAGCGGGGCAGGGACATATGGCTACACCTTC. Protein: CASSGAGTYGYTF.

The chain couples TRBV19 to TRBJ2-7; maybe TRBD1 (5 bases). The germline V gene has CDR1 LNHDA and CDR2 SQIVND (reference sequence). The V end lost 4 bases, the J end lost 2 bases, and 15 bases lay between the germline ends. The CDR3 covers 15 residues. CDR3 region: CASSSRTQGAYEQYF. In DNA form, the CDR3 reads TGTGCCAGTAGTAGCCGGACGCAGGGCGCCTACGAGCAGTACTTC.

This rearrangement joins TRBV29-1 to TRBJ2-7, with D possibly matching TRBD1 (5 bases). Per germline, CDR1 SQVTM and CDR2 ANQGSEA. The CDR3 runs to 13 residues. Trimming removed 7 bases from V and 3 bases from J, with 16 bases in between. CDR3 coding DNA: TGCAGCGCCCGGACAACTACGAACTACGAGCAGTACTTC. This sequence encodes CSARTTTNYEQYF.

J is TRBJ2-6 and V is TRBV7-9, with 9 nucleotides matching TRBD1. V shed 7 bases and J 1 base; nucleotides not matched to a gene: 8. The CDR3 totals 17 residues. Germline V gene data show CDR1 as SEHNR and CDR2 as FQNEAQ (reference sequence). Here the CDR3 DNA reads TGTGCCAGCAAGTCGGGACAGGGTCTTTCTGGGGCCAACGTCCTGACTTTC. The encoded protein is CASKSGQGLSGANVLTF.

The chain recombines TRBV5-4 with TRBJ1-2, with D perhaps matching TRBD1 (5 bases). V lost 7 bases and J lost 1, with 11 bases in between. CDR3 length: 13 residues. CDR1 and CDR2 (germline): SGHNT, YYREEE (reference sequence). The CDR3 is CASHGGGNYGYTF. In DNA form, the CDR3 reads TGTGCCAGCCATGGGGGAGGTAACTATGGCTACACCTTC.

This chain joins TRBV10-2 and TRBJ1-3; TRBD1 matches 7 bases. The CDR3 is 17 residues long. Looked up from germline, CDR1 is WSHSY and CDR2 is SAAADI. The trim removed 6 bases at V and 2 bases at J, leaving 13 bases unmatched. The CDR3 DNA sequence: TGCGCCAGCAGGGAGACGACAGGGCCGCTCCCTGGAAACACCATATATTTT. It translates to CASRETTGPLPGNTIYF.

The rearrangement joins TRBV6-5 to TRBJ2-7; no clear D gene. This CDR3 is built from 12 residues. Trimming stripped 6 bases from V and 5 bases from J, with 11 bases between. The germline gives CDR1 MNHEY, CDR2 SVGAGI. The CDR3 sequence is CASRRGRDEQYF. The CDR3 nucleotides are TGTGCCAGCAGAAGAGGCAGAGACGAGCAGTACTTC.

V usage is TRBV5-1 and J usage is TRBJ1-1; tentative D call: TRBD1 (5 bases). Trimming stripped 0 bases from V and 1 base from J, with 13 bases between. CDR1 SGHRS and CDR2 YFSETQ come from the germline V gene. CDR3 length equals 16 residues. CDR3 DNA: TGCGCCAGCAGCTTGGGGTTGGGCAGGGCGAACACTGAAGCTTTCTTT. Translating gives CASSLGLGRANTEAFF.